What follows are 29 T cell receptor beta chains derived from one specimen sequenced in a study of T cells after posttransplantation cyclophosphamide. TCRdb's copy holds only in-frame clones and misses some; the assay was immunoSEQ multiplex PCR. The sample presents 30,000 to 45,000 clones, none singletons. The sample consisted of PBMCs. These receptors all come from a girl between 5 and 17 years old in good health, CMV-negative, and a related stem cell transplant donor.

This clone has a count of ten or more. Distinct nucleotide sequences in the sample also encode this CDR3. V usage is TRBV19 and J usage is TRBJ2-1; 7 bases are a match to TRBD2. V shed 1 base, J shed 10 bases, and the junction held 10 bases outside the gene matches. The CDR3 is 15 amino acids. Germline CDR1 and CDR2: LNHDA and SQIVND (reference sequence). The CDR3 region has the DNA TGTGCCAGTAGTATAGTTGGTCGCGGGGGTGAGGAGCAGTTCTTC. This sequence encodes CASSIVGRGGEEQFF.

This clone was observed many times. The chain employs TRBV4-3 and TRBJ2-7; tentative D call: TRBD2 (5 bases). Trimming stripped 1 base from V and 0 bases from J, with 13 bases between. The CDR3 is 16 amino acids. Germline CDR1 LGHNA, CDR2 YSLEER. The CDR3 bases are TGCGCCAGCAGCCAAGTCTCCGGGGAGCCCTCCTACGAGCAGTACTTC. Its translation is CASSQVSGEPSYEQYF.

This clone was counted at least ten times. J is TRBJ2-1 and V is TRBV27; 7 bases are a match to TRBD2. The CDR3 consists of 16 residues. Trimming took 0 bases from V and 0 from J; bases not matched to a gene: 2. In germline, CDR1 is MNHEY, CDR2 SMNVEV (reference sequence). CDR3 residues: CASSLSGGFSYNEQFF. The CDR3 nucleotides are TGTGCCAGCAGTTTATCGGGAGGGTTCTCCTACAATGAGCAGTTCTTC.

The chain has TRBV5-4 and TRBJ1-2; TRBD1 is a possible D gene (5 bases). Germline V gene sequence: CDR1 SGHNT, CDR2 YYREEE (reference sequence). CDR3 length: 14 residues. Trimming pared 3 bases from V and 0 bases from J, leaving 9 bases between. This CDR3 reads CASSSRGANYGYTF. In DNA form, the CDR3 reads TGTGCCAGCAGCTCGCGGGGGGCTAACTATGGCTACACCTTC.

This clone was recorded many times. V and J are TRBV30 and TRBJ1-3, with TRBD1 as a possible D gene (5 bases). CDR1 and CDR2 (germline): GTSNPN, SVGIG (reference sequence). The ends were cut back, 4 bases at V and 2 bases at J, with 9 bases in the middle. This CDR3 comprises 13 residues. In DNA form, the CDR3 reads TGTGCCTGGACAGGGAAGCCTGGAAACACCATATATTTT. It specifies CAWTGKPGNTIYF.

Comments on this clone: An end of the junction does not agree with germline; a read error may underlie this. This rearrangement joins TRBV4-1 to TRBJ1-2; 9 bases agree with TRBD1. Germline V gives CDR1 MGHRA, CDR2 YSYEKL. The CDR3 covers 16 residues. CDR3 residues: CAGRKAQTGGRYGYTF. DNA for the CDR3: TGCGCCGGCAGAAAAGCTCAAACAGGGGGCCGCTATGGCTACACCTTC.

This clone was observed many times. The chain has TRBV5-6 and TRBJ1-1, with D perhaps TRBD1 (5 bases). V shed 4 bases and J shed 1 base, with 14 bases lying between them. The length of the CDR3 is 15 residues. Germline V gives CDR1 SGHDT, CDR2 YYEEEE. The CDR3 nucleotides read TGTGCCAGCAGCCCAGGCAACGGGGGGAACACTGAAGCTTTCTTT. Translation gives CASSPGNGGNTEAFF.

This clone occurred many times. The rearrangement uses TRBV30 and TRBJ2-1, with 11 nucleotides matching TRBD2. V dropped 5 bases and J dropped 7; count of bases not matched to a gene: 7. The CDR3 loop spans 14 amino acids. In germline, CDR1 is GTSNPN, CDR2 SVGIG (reference sequence). The DNA for the CDR3 is TGTGCCTGGGTAACTAGCGGGAGTACGAATGAGCAGTTCTTC. It is translated as CAWVTSGSTNEQFF.

This clone was seen ten or more times. The rearrangement links TRBV28 to TRBJ2-7; tentatively, D is TRBD2 (6 bases). Between the trimmed V and J ends, which lost 3 bases and 6 bases, there was a span of 15 bases. The CDR3 sequence is 14 residues long. CDR1 and CDR2 from the germline V gene are MDHEN and SYDVKM. As DNA, the CDR3 is TGTGCCAGCAGTTTCCGAAAGGGGAGGAGCGAGCAGTACTTC. Its translation is CASSFRKGRSEQYF.

In regard to this clone: Germline and junction disagree at one end, which may indicate a read error. The chain carries TRBV5-4 and TRBJ2-1; 11 nucleotides match TRBD2. This CDR3 spans 16 amino acids. Looked up from germline, CDR1 is SGHNT and CDR2 is YYREEE (reference sequence). This CDR3 reads CANSLPTGLAAYEQFF. CDR3 in DNA: TGTGCCAACAGCTTACCCACGGGACTAGCGGCCTATGAGCAGTTCTTC.

This clone was observed many times. J is TRBJ1-6 and V is TRBV5-1, with 9 positions matching TRBD1. Losses at the gene ends were 0 bases for V and 4 bases for J; bases not matched to a gene: 5. Germline V lookup: CDR1 SGHRS, CDR2 YFSETQ. This CDR3 is 17 amino acids long. CDR3 amino acids: CASSLVRTGEYNSPLHF. CDR3 in DNA: TGCGCCAGCAGCTTGGTGAGGACAGGGGAATATAATTCACCCCTCCACTTT.

In its sample, this clone was seen a few times. The genes are TRBV7-9 and TRBJ2-2, with D possibly TRBD1 on 6 matching bases. This CDR3 contains 16 residues. CDR1 and CDR2 from the germline V gene are SEHNR and FQNEAQ (reference sequence). V was shortened by 4 bases and J by 5 bases, with 17 bases between the two germline ends. CDR3 in amino acids: CASSSSRGSKTGELFF. The CDR3 coding sequence is TGTGCCAGCAGCTCGAGTAGGGGGAGTAAGACCGGGGAGCTGTTTTTT.

The chain is built from TRBV9 and TRBJ2-7; TRBD2 matches 7 bases. Germline loops: CDR1 SGDLS, CDR2 YYNGEE. CDR3 length equals 14 residues. V gave up 3 bases and J gave up 3 bases; unmatched junction bases: 6. This chain's CDR3 is CASSGGTGGYEQYF. In nucleotides, the CDR3 is TGTGCCAGCAGCGGGGGGACGGGGGGCTACGAGCAGTACTTC.

This clone has more than one count but fewer than ten. J is TRBJ1-5 and V is TRBV5-1; 11 nucleotides agree with TRBD1. The germline V gene has CDR1 SGHRS and CDR2 YFSETQ. This CDR3 is 16 amino acids long. After removal of 8 bases from V and 4 bases from J, the junction contained 11 bases not matched to a gene. DNA of the CDR3: TGCGCCAGTATTGTTATCCGGGACAGGGGGAATCAGCCCCAGCATTTT. Amino acid sequence: CASIVIRDRGNQPQHF.

The rearrangement uses TRBV28 and TRBJ2-3; the match to TRBD1 covers 9 bases. The CDR3 is 14 residues long. The V segment lost 4 bases and the J segment 4 bases; nucleotides outside the gene matches: 3. Germline values: CDR1 MDHEN, CDR2 SYDVKM. The CDR3 is CASSSNRGPDTQYF. In DNA form, the CDR3 reads TGTGCCAGCAGTTCTAACAGGGGGCCAGATACGCAGTATTTT.

At least ten counts were recorded for this clone. The V gene is TRBV6-1, the J gene TRBJ1-2; D gene ambiguous. Germline CDR1 reads MNHNS; CDR2 reads SASEGT. The CDR3 totals 13 residues. Between the trimmed V and J ends, which lost 7 bases and 4 bases, there was a span of 13 bases. CDR3 sequence: CASTGDPAYGYTF. The CDR3 DNA is TGTGCCAGCACTGGAGACCCAGCCTATGGCTACACCTTC.

This clone was seen only a few times. The rearrangement uses TRBV18 and TRBJ1-5, with TRBD1 matching 9 bases. From germline, CDR1 is KGHSH and CDR2 LQKENI. V dropped 6 bases and J dropped 0; count of bases not matched to a gene: 3. CDR3 size: 15 residues. DNA for the CDR3: TGTGCCAGCTCTAGGGACAGGGATAGCAATCAGCCCCAGCATTTT. It translates to CASSRDRDSNQPQHF.

This clone was recorded many times. The chain joins TRBV5-1 to TRBJ2-7; TRBD1 matches at 9 bases. Germline V gives CDR1 SGHRS, CDR2 YFSETQ. Trimming cost V 0 bases and J 3 bases; bases outside gene matches: 4. This CDR3 is 15 amino acids long. The CDR3 is CASSLAPDRGYEQYF. DNA for the CDR3: TGCGCCAGCAGCTTGGCTCCGGACAGGGGCTACGAGCAGTACTTC.

This clone was picked up a small number of times. V and J are TRBV2 and TRBJ1-2; D not resolved. In germline, CDR1 is SNHLY, CDR2 FYNNEI. The CDR3 has 14 residues. V gave up 3 bases and J gave up 4 bases, with 12 bases separating them. The CDR3 coding sequence is TGTGCCAGCAGTGAGGGCGACCGTGGCTATGGCTACACCTTC. As protein: CASSEGDRGYGYTF. Combining the CDR3 with reference TRBV2 and TRBJ1-2 gives the whole variable domain EPEVTQTPSHQVTQMGQEVILRCVPISNHLYFYWYRQILGQKVEFLVSFYNNEISEKSEIFDDQFSVERPDGSNFTLKIRSTKLEDSAMYFCASSEGDRGYGYTFGSGTRLTVV.

This clone has only a few counts. V and J are TRBV21-1 and TRBJ2-1; TRBD1 was called by the table and not checked on the DNA. TRBV21-1 is a pseudogene. The CDR3 totals 18 residues. The CDR3 is CASSKAEDSSPSYNEQFF. CDR3 DNA: TGTGCCAGCAGCAAAGCAGAGGACAGTTCCCCCTCCTACAATGAGCAGTTCTTC.

This clone was found a few times. The chain employs TRBV28 and TRBJ1-2, with TRBD1 matching 8 bases. The CDR3 is 15 amino acids. V lost 5 bases to trimming and J lost 3 bases; unmatched junction nucleotides: 8. The germline CDR1 and CDR2 sequences are MDHEN and SYDVKM. This CDR3 is CASSPRDRIYYGYTF. In nucleotides, the CDR3 is TGTGCCAGCAGTCCTAGGGACAGGATATACTATGGCTACACCTTC.

The chain combines TRBV9 with TRBJ2-5, with 8 nucleotides matching TRBD2. The CDR3 loop spans 15 amino acids. V lost 3 bases and J lost 2; bases outside the gene matches: 6. Germline V gives CDR1 SGDLS, CDR2 YYNGEE. Here the CDR3 DNA reads TGTGCCAGCAGCGCCCTCTCGGGGGGGCAAGAGACCCAGTACTTC. The encoded protein is CASSALSGGQETQYF.

This clone has more than one count but fewer than ten. The gene calls are TRBV28 and TRBJ2-7; D possibly corresponds to TRBD2 (7 bases). CDR1 is MDHEN, CDR2 SYDVKM, per germline. The CDR3 has 16 residues. Trimming took off 3 bases at V and 0 bases at J, with 15 bases between the two ends. For the CDR3, the DNA is TGTGCCAGCAGTTTCCAGGGGAGGGTTAGCTCCTACGAGCAGTACTTC. This translates into CASSFQGRVSSYEQYF.

This clone was counted between two and nine times. This chain links TRBV30 with TRBJ1-6; D gene unclear. The CDR3 spans 14 residues. The V gene's germline CDR1 is GTSNPN and CDR2 SVGIG (reference sequence). Trimming stripped 0 bases from V and 10 bases from J, with 13 bases between. DNA of the CDR3: TGTGCCTGGAGTGTAAAAAAGAGTACCTCACCCCTCCACTTT. The encoded protein is CAWSVKKSTSPLHF. The whole variable domain, filled in from reference TRBV30 and TRBJ1-6, reads SQTIHQWPATLVQPVGSPLSLECTVEGTSNPNLYWYRQAAGRGLQLLFYSVGIGQISSEVPQNLSASRPQDRQFILSSKKLLLSDSGFYLCAWSVKKSTSPLHFGNGTRLTVT.

This clone was detected ten times or more. The J gene is TRBJ1-4, the V gene TRBV5-1; no clear D. The germline V gene has CDR1 SGHRS and CDR2 YFSETQ. Trimming shortened V by 7 bases and J by 5 bases, and 18 bases separated the two germline ends. The CDR3 is 15 amino acids. CDR3 DNA sequence: TGCGCCAGCTGCCCCTCAGAGTCGGGAAATGAAAAACTGTTTTTT. Amino acid sequence: CASCPSESGNEKLFF.

The sample holds many counts of this clone. The chain links TRBV7-2 to TRBJ2-7; D is unclear. The V gene's germline CDR1 is SGHTA and CDR2 FQGNSA. Trimming removed 0 bases at V and 7 bases at J, with 10 bases between. The CDR3 consists of 13 residues. This CDR3 is CASSLASLQEQYF. Written as DNA, the CDR3 is TGTGCCAGCAGCTTAGCATCACTTCAAGAGCAGTACTTC.

This clone was seen a few times. This chain links TRBV10-1 with TRBJ2-1; 8 nucleotides align to TRBD1. This CDR3 has 15 amino acids. From germline, CDR1 is WNHNN and CDR2 SYGVQD (reference sequence). Trimming took 2 bases from V and 5 from J; bases not matched to a gene: 5. The CDR3 DNA follows: TGCGCCAGCAGTGAGAACAGGGGGGACCACAATGAGCAGTTCTTC. Protein sequence: CASSENRGDHNEQFF.

The sample holds many counts of this clone. This rearrangement joins TRBV7-9 to TRBJ2-3, with D maybe TRBD2 (5 bases). The CDR3 runs 13 residues. Trimming shortened V by 8 bases and J by 4 bases, and 13 bases separated the two germline ends. CDR1 and CDR2 from the germline V gene are SEHNR and FQNEAQ (reference sequence). CDR3 loop: CASAVWGADTQYF. The CDR3 DNA follows: TGTGCCAGCGCCGTCTGGGGAGCAGATACGCAGTATTTT. Combining the CDR3 with reference TRBV7-9 and TRBJ2-3 gives the whole variable domain DTGVSQNPRHKITKRGQNVTFRCDPISEHNRLYWYRQTLGQGPEFLTYFQNEAQLEKSRLLSDRFSAERPKGSFSTLEIQRTEQGDSAMYLCASAVWGADTQYFGPGTRLTVL.

The V call is TRBV19, the J call TRBJ1-1; perhaps TRBD1 as D (6 bases). The CDR3 sequence is 13 residues long. Germline CDR1 LNHDA, CDR2 SQIVND (reference sequence). The V gene lost 6 bases and the J gene lost 2 bases, with 10 bases spanning the gap. The DNA of the CDR3 is TGTGCCAGTAGACAGGGTGGCAACACTGAAGCTTTCTTT. Protein product: CASRQGGNTEAFF.